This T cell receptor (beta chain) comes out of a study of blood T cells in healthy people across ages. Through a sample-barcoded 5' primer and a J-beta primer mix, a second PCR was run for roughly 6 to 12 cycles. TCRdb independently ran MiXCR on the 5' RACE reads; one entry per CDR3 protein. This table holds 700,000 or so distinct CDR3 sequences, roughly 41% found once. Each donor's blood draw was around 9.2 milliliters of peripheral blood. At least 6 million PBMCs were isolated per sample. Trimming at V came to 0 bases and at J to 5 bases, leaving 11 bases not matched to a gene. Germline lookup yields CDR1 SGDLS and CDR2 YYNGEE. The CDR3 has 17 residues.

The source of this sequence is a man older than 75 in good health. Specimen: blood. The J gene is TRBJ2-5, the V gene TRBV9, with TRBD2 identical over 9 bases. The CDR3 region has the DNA TGTGCCAGCAGCGTAGTTGATGGTAGCGGGAGTGCTGAGACCCAGTACTTC. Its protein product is CASSVVDGSGSAETQYF.